Below are 20 T cell receptor beta chains sequenced from a single sample in a study of cytomegalovirus exposure and HLA in healthy donors. The PCR had 60 Vbeta and 13 Jbeta primers. This table comes from immunoSEQ multiplex PCR, and its TCRdb copy is limited to in-frame clones, with some not included. The table shows 150,000 to 200,000 clones, with 78% occurring only once. Sample: PBMCs. These TCRs come from a woman aged 25 to 39 in good health and CMV-seropositive.

The chain couples TRBV5-1 to TRBJ2-7, with D maybe TRBD1 (6 bases). V was trimmed by 0 bases and J by 2 bases, leaving 12 bases between them. Germline lookup yields CDR1 SGHRS and CDR2 YFSETQ. The CDR3 totals 15 residues. The chain's CDR3 is CASSLARTATYEQYF. For the CDR3, the DNA is TGCGCCAGCAGCTTGGCGCGGACAGCGACCTACGAGCAGTACTTC.

The chain carries TRBV6-5 and TRBJ1-1; D is possibly TRBD1 (6 bases). Germline CDR1 is MNHEY and CDR2 is SVGAGI. The length of the CDR3 is 13 residues. V shed 7 bases and J shed 4 bases, with 13 bases lying between them. CDR3 coding DNA: TGTGCCAGCAAGCCGGGACAAGTCACTGAAGCTTTCTTT. Amino acid sequence: CASKPGQVTEAFF.

The chain is built from TRBV27 and TRBJ2-7; 7 nucleotides match TRBD1. This CDR3 region has 12 residues. V lost 8 bases, J lost 1 base, and 2 bases stayed unmatched. Germline CDR1 MNHEY, CDR2 SMNVEV (reference sequence). Written as DNA, the CDR3 is TGTGCCAGCGGGACAGAATCCTACGAGCAGTACTTC. Translation gives CASGTESYEQYF.

This clone turned up a few times. The rearrangement links TRBV5-1 to TRBJ2-3; D remains unclear. Germline CDR1 SGHRS, CDR2 YFSETQ. The CDR3 is 15 residues long. With 0 bases removed from V and 0 bases from J, the gap between germline ends came to 8 bases. For the CDR3, the DNA is TGCGCCAGCAGCTTGGCAGGAACCAGCACAGATACGCAGTATTTT. Its protein is CASSLAGTSTDTQYF.

The chain recombines TRBV7-9 with TRBJ1-5, with 10 bases aligning to TRBD1. V gave up 5 bases and J gave up 2 bases; unmatched junction bases: 6. The CDR3 is 16 residues long. Per germline, CDR1 SEHNR and CDR2 FQNEAQ (reference sequence). As DNA, the CDR3 is TGTGCCAGCAGCCTCACAGGGACAGGGGGCAATCAGCCCCAGCATTTT. Translation: CASSLTGTGGNQPQHF.

The chain has TRBV29-1 and TRBJ1-3; D is perhaps TRBD1 (6 bases). The CDR3 covers 13 residues. CDR1 and CDR2 from the germline V gene are SQVTM and ANQGSEA. Trimming cost V 2 bases and J 3 bases, with 8 bases left between them. The CDR3 protein is CSVETGRGNTIYF. The DNA of the CDR3 is TGCAGCGTTGAAACAGGGCGTGGAAACACCATATATTTT.

This chain links TRBV4-2 with TRBJ2-1; 11 bases fit TRBD2. Germline CDR1 reads LGHNA; CDR2 reads YNFKEQ. The CDR3 consists of 15 residues. With 4 bases clipped from V and 5 bases from J, the junction kept 4 bases outside the gene matches. DNA for the CDR3: TGTGCCAGCAGCCGAGAGACTAGCGGGGACAATGAGCAGTTCTTC. It specifies CASSRETSGDNEQFF.

The chain is built from TRBV19 and TRBJ1-4, with 8 nucleotides matching TRBD1. Trimming cost V 6 bases and J 1 base; bases outside gene matches: 1. The CDR3 length is 14 residues. The germline CDR1 and CDR2 sequences are LNHDA and SQIVND (reference sequence). In nucleotides, the CDR3 is TGTGCCAGTAGCAGGGGGCAAACTAATGAAAAACTGTTTTTT. It codes for CASSRGQTNEKLFF.

The chain couples TRBV6-5 to TRBJ2-7; TRBD1 might be the D (6 bases). From germline, CDR1 is MNHEY and CDR2 SVGAGI. This CDR3 region has 12 residues. The V gene lost 4 bases and the J gene lost 9 bases, with 13 bases spanning the gap. The CDR3 DNA follows: TGTGCCAGCAGTTCCACCGGGACACCGCAGTACTTC. It translates to CASSSTGTPQYF.

The chain joins TRBV5-6 to TRBJ1-4; no clear D. Trimming stripped 4 bases from V and 7 bases from J, with 17 bases between. This CDR3 comprises 15 residues. The germline V gene has CDR1 SGHDT and CDR2 YYEEEE. The CDR3 DNA follows: TGTGCCAGCAGCCGGAGTAGCAGAAATGGTGAAAAACTGTTTTTT. Amino acids: CASSRSSRNGEKLFF.

The V gene is TRBV12-2, the J gene TRBJ1-2; TRBD1, the D gene given by the table, was not confirmed from the DNA. TRBV12-2 is flagged as a pseudogene. This CDR3 contains 14 residues. Written as DNA, the CDR3 is TGTGCAAGTCGCCTCCCTGGGACAGGCTATGGCTACACCTTC. It is translated as CASRLPGTGYGYTF.

The count of this clone is one. The V call is TRBV5-1, the J call TRBJ2-7; 12 nucleotides align to TRBD2. The germline CDR1 and CDR2 sequences are SGHRS and YFSETQ. The CDR3 totals 15 residues. V lost 1 base, J lost 2 bases, and 1 base stayed unmatched. The CDR3 coding sequence is TGCGCCAGCAGCTTGTGGACTAGCGGGGCCTACGAGCAGTACTTC. Translation gives CASSLWTSGAYEQYF.

This clone came up a few times. V and J are TRBV6-5 and TRBJ1-2, with a tentative D call TRBD1 (6 bases). V lost 7 bases, J lost 8 bases, and 17 bases lay in between. Germline CDR1 MNHEY, CDR2 SVGAGI. The CDR3 is made up of 13 amino acids. CDR3 residues: CASISLGAPGYTF. The CDR3 DNA is TGTGCCAGCATCAGCCTGGGGGCCCCCGGCTACACCTTC.

J is TRBJ1-1 and V is TRBV6-5, with D unclear. The germline V gene encodes CDR1 MNHEY and CDR2 SVGAGI. The ends were cut back, 6 bases at V and 1 base at J, with 15 bases in the middle. CDR3 length: 15 amino acids. The CDR3 protein is CASSYVKGRNTEAFF. CDR3 bases: TGTGCCAGCAGCTACGTGAAAGGGAGGAACACTGAAGCTTTCTTT.

The J gene is TRBJ2-7, the V gene TRBV4-1; TRBD2 matches at 7 bases. V trimming: 3 bases; J trimming: 2 bases; junction bases outside the gene matches: 7. CDR3 length: 15 amino acids. Germline V gene lookup returns CDR1 MGHRA and CDR2 YSYEKL. CDR3 region: CASSQDWDYPYEQYF. Here the CDR3 DNA reads TGCGCCAGCAGCCAGGATTGGGACTACCCCTACGAGCAGTACTTC.

This chain connects TRBV28 to TRBJ2-1; no reliable D call. The length of the CDR3 is 14 residues. V was shortened by 5 bases and J by 3 bases, with 11 bases between the two germline ends. Germline-derived CDR1 and CDR2 are MDHEN and SYDVKM. The CDR3 DNA reads as TGTGCCAGCAGTCTAGTTTTCCTCTACAATGAGCAGTTCTTC. This codes for CASSLVFLYNEQFF. Based on the CDR3 plus reference TRBV28 and TRBJ2-1, the full variable domain is DVKVTQSSRYLVKRTGEKVFLECVQDMDHENMFWYRQDPGLGLRLIYFSYDVKMKEKGDIPEGYSVSREKKERFSLILESASTNQTSMYLCASSLVFLYNEQFFGPGTRLTVL.

The genes are TRBV5-6 and TRBJ2-7; D gene uncertain. Germline CDR1 SGHDT, CDR2 YYEEEE. The CDR3 has 13 residues. Deletions cut 0 bases from V and 1 base from J, with 5 bases between. DNA of the CDR3: TGTGCCAGCAGCTTGGACGGTTCCTACGAGCAGTACTTC. Translating gives CASSLDGSYEQYF.

Only one count was recorded for this clone. The chain joins TRBV9 to TRBJ2-5; 7 positions match TRBD2. V gave up 4 bases and J gave up 4 bases; unmatched junction bases: 7. Germline-derived CDR1 and CDR2 are SGDLS and YYNGEE. CDR3 size: 14 residues. The CDR3 here is CASSSRSGGETQYF. CDR3 sequence (DNA): TGTGCCAGCAGCTCTCGGTCGGGGGGAGAGACCCAGTACTTC.

This clone was recorded only once. This rearrangement joins TRBV28 to TRBJ1-4; no reliable D call. Trimming removed 1 base from V and 7 bases from J, with 13 bases in between. Germline CDR1 MDHEN, CDR2 SYDVKM. The CDR3 spans 15 residues. The CDR3: CASSLFSPAPEKLFF. The CDR3 region has the DNA TGTGCCAGCAGTTTATTCTCCCCTGCGCCTGAAAAACTGTTTTTT.

The V call is TRBV7-8, the J call TRBJ1-4; D is undetermined. The V gene lost 6 bases and the J gene lost 5 bases, with 25 bases spanning the gap. Germline CDR1 reads SGHVS; CDR2 reads FQNEAQ. The CDR3 has 18 amino acids. In DNA, the CDR3 is TGTGCCAGCAGTCCCTCAAGGTCCTGGGCAGCCCGCAATGAAAAACTGTTTTTT. Amino acids: CASSPSRSWAARNEKLFF.